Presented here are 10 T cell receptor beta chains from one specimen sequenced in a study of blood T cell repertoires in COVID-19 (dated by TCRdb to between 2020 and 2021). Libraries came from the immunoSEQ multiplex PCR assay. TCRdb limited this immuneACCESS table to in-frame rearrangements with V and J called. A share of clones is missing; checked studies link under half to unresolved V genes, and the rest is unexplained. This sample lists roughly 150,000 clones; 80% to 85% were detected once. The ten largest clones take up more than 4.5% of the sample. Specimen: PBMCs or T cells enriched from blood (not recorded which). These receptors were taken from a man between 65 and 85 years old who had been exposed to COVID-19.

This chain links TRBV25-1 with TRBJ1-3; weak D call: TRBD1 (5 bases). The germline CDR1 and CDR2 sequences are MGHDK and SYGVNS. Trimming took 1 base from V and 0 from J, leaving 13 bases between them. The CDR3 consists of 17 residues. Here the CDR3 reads CASSELNRLTSGNTIYF. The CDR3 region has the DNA TGTGCCAGCAGTGAATTGAACAGGCTCACCTCTGGAAACACCATATATTTT.

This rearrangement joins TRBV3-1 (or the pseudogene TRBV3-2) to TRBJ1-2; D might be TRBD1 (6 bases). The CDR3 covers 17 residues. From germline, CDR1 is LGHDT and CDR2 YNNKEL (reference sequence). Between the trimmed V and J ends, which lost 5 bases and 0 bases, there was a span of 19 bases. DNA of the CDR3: TGTGCCAGCAGCTCCCGGCAGGGGCCGGGAACTAACTATGGCTACACCTTC. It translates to CASSSRQGPGTNYGYTF.

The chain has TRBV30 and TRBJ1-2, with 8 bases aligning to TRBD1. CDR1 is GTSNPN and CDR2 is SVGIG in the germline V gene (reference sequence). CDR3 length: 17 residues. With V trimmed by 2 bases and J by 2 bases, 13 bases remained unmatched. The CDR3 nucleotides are TGTGCCTGGAGTAGACATCGGCAGGGGGCGAGAAACTATGGCTACACCTTC. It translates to CAWSRHRQGARNYGYTF.

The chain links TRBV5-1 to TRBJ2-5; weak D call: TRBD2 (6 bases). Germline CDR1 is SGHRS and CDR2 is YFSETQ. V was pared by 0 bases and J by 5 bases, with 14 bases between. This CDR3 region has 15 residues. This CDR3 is CASSLEAGQTETQYF. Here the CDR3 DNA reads TGCGCCAGCAGCTTGGAAGCGGGCCAGACGGAGACCCAGTACTTC.

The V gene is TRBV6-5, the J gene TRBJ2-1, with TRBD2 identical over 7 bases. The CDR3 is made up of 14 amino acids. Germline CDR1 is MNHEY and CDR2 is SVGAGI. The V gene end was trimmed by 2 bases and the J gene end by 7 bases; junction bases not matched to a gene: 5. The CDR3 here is CASSYASSGNEQFF. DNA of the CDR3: TGTGCCAGCAGTTACGCGTCTAGCGGAAATGAGCAGTTCTTC.

CDR3 sequence: CASSKGPPAGTGELFF. The CDR3 coding sequence is TGTGCCAGCAGCAAGGGTCCACCGGCGGGCACCGGGGAGCTGTTTTTT. This sequence joins TRBV21-1 and TRBJ2-2; the table's TRBD2 call for D was not verified on the DNA. TRBV21-1 is designated a pseudogene. This CDR3 is 16 amino acids long.

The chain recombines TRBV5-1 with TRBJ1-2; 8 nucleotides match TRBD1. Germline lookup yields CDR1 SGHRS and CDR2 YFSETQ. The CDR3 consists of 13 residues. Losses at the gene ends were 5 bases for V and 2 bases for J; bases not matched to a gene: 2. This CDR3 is CASSPGGNYGYTF. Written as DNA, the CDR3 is TGCGCCAGCAGTCCAGGGGGCAACTATGGCTACACCTTC.

The chain's CDR3 is CACLTSGGLDTQYF. DNA of the CDR3: TGTGCCTGTCTGACTAGCGGGGGCCTAGATACGCAGTATTTT. V usage is TRBV30 and J usage is TRBJ2-3, with TRBD2 matching over 12 bases. Per the germline V gene, CDR1 is GTSNPN and CDR2 is SVGIG (reference sequence). The trim removed 6 bases at V and 5 bases at J, leaving 6 bases unmatched. CDR3 size: 14 residues.

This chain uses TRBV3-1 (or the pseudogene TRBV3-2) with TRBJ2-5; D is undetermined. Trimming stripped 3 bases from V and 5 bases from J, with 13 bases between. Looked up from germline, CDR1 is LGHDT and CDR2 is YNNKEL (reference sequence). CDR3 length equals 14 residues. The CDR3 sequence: CASSQALRYETQYF. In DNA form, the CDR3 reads TGTGCCAGCAGCCAGGCCTTACGATACGAGACCCAGTACTTC.

The CDR3 DNA follows: TGTGCCAGCAGCTCTCCGCGGTCACCGAAGTACAATGAGCAGTTCTTC. Amino acid sequence: CASSSPRSPKYNEQFF. This sequence joins TRBV11-2 and TRBJ2-1; unclear D gene. From germline, CDR1 is SGHAT and CDR2 FQNNGV. CDR3 length: 16 residues. V was clipped by 4 bases and J by 4 bases, with 17 bases between them.